One T cell receptor beta chain is described in this entry. The data originate from a study of blood T cell repertoires in COVID-19. CDR1 SGDLS and CDR2 YYNGEE come from the germline V gene. The CDR3 is made up of 18 amino acids. The ends were cut back, 4 bases at V and 1 base at J, with 23 bases in the middle. Per the study methods: Amplification of reference gene primers was used by the study to estimate nucleated cell counts. Measured with immunoSEQ multiplex PCR; TCRdb has only the in-frame clones, and not every one. The V and J calls and clone size are taken from that table; D and trimming were inferred from the DNA. The top ten hold over 8.5% of the sample, which has tens of thousands of clones, 88% seen once.

The specimen sequenced was peripheral blood. The chain couples TRBV9 to TRBJ1-2, with no clear D. The source is a human donor in a cohort sampled during active COVID-19. CDR3 residues: CASSPEDLPPTFNYGYTF. The CDR3, as DNA: TGTGCCAGCAGCCCGGAGGACCTCCCACCGACTTTTAACTATGGCTACACCTTC.